The source of this T cell receptor (beta chain) is a study of blood T cell repertoires in COVID-19. As for the study in general: COVID-19 samples, acute and convalescent, were from the United States, Italy and Spain.

Germline loops: CDR1 GTSNPN, CDR2 SVGIG (reference sequence). V lost 4 bases and J lost 4, with 19 bases in between. The CDR3 spans 16 residues. Produced via immunoSEQ multiplex PCR; TCRdb's table is partial and in-frame only. The table lists around 270,000 clones, 80% to 90% of them singletons. What was sequenced was PBMCs or T cells enriched from blood (not recorded which). This chain connects TRBV30 to TRBJ2-2; maybe TRBD2 (5 bases). The sequence was obtained from a woman under 40 who had recovered from COVID-19. CDR3 sequence reads: CAWIQGRLRGTGELFF. The CDR3, as DNA: TGTGCCTGGATCCAAGGACGCCTACGGGGCACCGGGGAGCTGTTTTTT. The full variable domain, rest sourced from reference TRBV30 and TRBJ2-2, is SQTIHQWPATLVQPVGSPLSLECTVEGTSNPNLYWYRQAAGRGLQLLFYSVGIGQISSEVPQNLSASRPQDRQFILSSKKLLLSDSGFYLCAWIQGRLRGTGELFFGEGSRLTVL.